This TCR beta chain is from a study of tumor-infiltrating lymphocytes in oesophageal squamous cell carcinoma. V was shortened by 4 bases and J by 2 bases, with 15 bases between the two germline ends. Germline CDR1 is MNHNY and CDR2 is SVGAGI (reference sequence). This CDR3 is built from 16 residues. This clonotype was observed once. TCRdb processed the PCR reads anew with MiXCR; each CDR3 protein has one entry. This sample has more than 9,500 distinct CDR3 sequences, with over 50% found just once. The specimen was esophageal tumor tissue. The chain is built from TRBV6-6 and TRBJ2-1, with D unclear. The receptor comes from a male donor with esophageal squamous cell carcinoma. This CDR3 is CASSSDLRLPYNEQFF. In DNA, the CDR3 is TGTGCCAGCAGTTCTGACCTACGACTCCCCTACAATGAGCAGTTCTTC.